This T cell receptor (beta chain) was found in a study of cytomegalovirus exposure and HLA in healthy donors. CDR3 length: 13 residues. The germline V and J ends were trimmed by 3 bases and 7 bases, with 10 bases remaining between them. Germline CDR1 reads MRHNA; CDR2 reads SNTAGT. The donors (healthy individuals) were bone marrow donors. The primer mix had 60 Vbeta and 13 Jbeta primers. Here immunoSEQ multiplex PCR was the method, and the copy in TCRdb shows in-frame clones only, minus some. The sample consists of about 170,000 clones, over 75% of them appearing once. The receptor was derived from a male donor in good health and CMV-seronegative. V usage is TRBV6-4 and J usage is TRBJ1-5; D is ambiguous. Specimen: PBMCs. The chain's CDR3 is CASSDQSGQPQHF. In DNA, the CDR3 is TGTGCCAGCAGTGATCAGTCAGGCCAGCCCCAGCATTTT.